This T cell receptor (beta chain) was identified in a study of spatial heterogeneity in lung cancer. The table lists this clonotype with a few counts. CDR3 length equals 15 residues. V lost 1 base and J 4 bases, leaving 13 bases between the germline ends. Time point given: sample taken at primary tumor resection. Whole RNA, which was extracted from tumor, nontumor lung tissue or frozen PBMC, was sequenced without any cell sorting. There were 75 or so donors, all of them untreated patients with early-stage non-small cell lung cancer. Every TCR cDNA molecule bore its own unique molecular identifier. TCRdb re-called the 5' RACE reads through MiXCR, storing one row per CDR3 protein. The sample yields some 100,000 distinct CDR3 sequences, roughly 10% seen once.

V gene TRBV12-3 or TRBV12-4 combines with J gene TRBJ1-1, with a possible D match to TRBD1 (6 bases). This receptor was obtained from a male donor with early-stage non-small cell lung cancer. The specimen comprised PBMCs, sampled at surgery. The CDR3, as DNA: TGTGCCAGCAGTTTAGGCCCCCAGGGGACCACTGAAGCTTTCTTT. Protein product: CASSLGPQGTTEAFF.